Listed here is a single T cell receptor beta chain. What it binds is unknown. The protocol was immunoSEQ multiplex PCR, while the TCRdb copy is restricted to in-frame clones and leaves out a portion. The sample consists of roughly 64,000 clones, approximately 90% of them appearing once. The sample is drawn from a study of OX40 agonist ivuxolimab in advanced cancers. Whole-study context: Patients were treated with ivuxolimab, an agonistic anti-OX40 (CD134) antibody. Among those enrolled, mean age was about 63 years (range about 23 to 85) and approximately 83% were male.

General study results and limits: At 0.1 to 3.0 mg/kg and by week 6, CD4+ and CD8+ T cells in the blood had expanded clonally. Among the lowest peripheral clonal expansion occurred in 0.1-3.0 mg/kg partial responders.

The CDR3 has 18 amino acids. The ends were cut back, 2 bases at V and 1 base at J, with 20 bases in the middle. CDR1 and CDR2 from the germline V gene are ENHRY and SYGVKD. The V call is TRBV10-3, the J call TRBJ1-1; tentative D call: TRBD1 (5 bases). The material sequenced was CD4+ or CD8+ T cells sorted from blood, taken in a trial of the OX40 agonist ivuxolimab. The clonotype originates from an adult with an advanced solid tumor such as melanoma, head and neck, liver or kidney cancer. CDR3 sequence (DNA): TGTGCCATCAGTGAGGGGCCCCAGGGTTTCCGGGCGAACACTGAAGCTTTCTTT. Translation gives CAISEGPQGFRANTEAFF.